This TCR beta chain emerged from a study of T cell responses to AZD1222 COVID-19 vaccine. Looking at the study overall: Timing groups of about 4 and about 12 weeks for second doses were pooled.

Points from the study as a whole: None of the repertoires were sampled until the peak T cell response had passed. Only 5 to 7 individuals given AZD1222 were seropositive at baseline.

Only in-frame clones appear in the TCRdb table, and some are missing; sequencing was by immunoSEQ multiplex PCR. The table lists 150,000 to 200,000 clones, 85% to 95% of them singletons. Germline V gene sequence: CDR1 MNHEY, CDR2 SVGAGI. V was clipped by 2 bases and J by 0 bases, with 13 bases between them. The CDR3 consists of 16 residues. Turning to this clone: Its cognate antigen is unknown.

Sequenced material: peripheral blood, taken on day 0 of AZD1222 vaccination. The gene calls are TRBV6-5 and TRBJ1-1; D call uncertain. This TCR came from an adult in good health. CDR3 sequence: CASSYTQSRMNTEAFF. The CDR3 nucleotides are TGTGCCAGCAGTTACACCCAGTCCCGAATGAACACTGAAGCTTTCTTT.